The 22 T cell receptor beta chains below all came from one sample that was sequenced in a study of T cell clonality in common variable immunodeficiency. Sequencing used immunoSEQ multiplex PCR; TCRdb keeps in-frame clones, though not all of them. The sample yields 80,000 or so clones, without any singletons. Sequenced material: peripheral blood mononuclear cells. The receptors were sampled from a person aged 18 to 75 in good health.

This clone was seen at least ten times. The read ends 3 residues early relative to the CDR3; the germline J gene fills the gap. The genes are TRBV18 and TRBJ1-2; tentative D call: TRBD1 (5 bases). The CDR3 is made up of 14 amino acids. V lost 2 bases and J 2 bases, leaving 9 bases between the germline ends. The V gene's germline CDR1 is KGHSH and CDR2 LQKENI. This chain's CDR3 is CASSPSGPNYGYTF. The part of the CDR3 DNA that was read is TGTGCCAGCTCACCATCAGGGCCCAACTATGGC.

This clone was seen ten or more times. The read terminates 3 residues before the CDR3 end, so the remaining end is supplied by the germline J gene. The genes are TRBV5-1 and TRBJ1-6, with D possibly TRBD1 on 6 matching bases. V was trimmed by 4 bases and J by 0 bases, leaving 8 bases between them. This CDR3 has 15 amino acids. Germline CDR1 and CDR2: SGHRS and YFSETQ. The CDR3: CASSTDSSYNSPLHF. The DNA read from the CDR3 is TGCGCCAGCAGCACGGACAGCTCCTATAATTCACCC.

This clone appeared many times. The read terminates 3 residues ahead of where the CDR3 ends, so the germline J gene completes it. The chain couples TRBV12-3 or TRBV12-4 to TRBJ2-3; D is perhaps TRBD2 (6 bases). Deletions cut 6 bases from V and 8 bases from J, with 21 bases between. There are 15 residues in the CDR3. Here the CDR3 reads CASSPSGTPEGTQYF. Partial CDR3 DNA: TGTGCCAGCAGCCCCTCCGGGACTCCCGAGGGTACG.

This clone has a count of ten or more. The read terminates 3 residues before the CDR3 end, so the remaining end is supplied by the germline J gene. V usage is TRBV6-2 or TRBV6-3 and J usage is TRBJ1-5; D perhaps matches TRBD1 (6 bases). Trimming removed 6 bases at V and 2 bases at J, with 17 bases between. Germline V CDR1 and CDR2: MNHEY, SVGEGT. The CDR3 totals 16 residues. CDR3 DNA (partial): TGTGCCAGCAGCAGGGGTGGTGGTTGGGGCAATCAGCCC. Translated: CASSRGGGWGNQP. The whole CDR3 sequence is CASSRGGGWGNQPQHF.

This clone was picked up many times. The read gets to within 3 residues of the CDR3 end, and the germline J gene fills in the rest. V gene TRBV2 combines with J gene TRBJ2-3; 8 bases match TRBD1. Losses at the gene ends were 5 bases for V and 3 bases for J; bases not matched to a gene: 4. Germline V gives CDR1 SNHLY, CDR2 FYNNEI. The CDR3 is made up of 14 amino acids. The CDR3 reads CASSSRTGTDTQYF. CDR3 DNA (partial): TGTGCCAGCAGTTCCCGGACAGGGACAGATACG.

This clone was observed at least ten times. CDR3 bases read: TGCAGTGCTGTAGAGGGACAGGGATCCTACGAG. Amino acid sequence: CSAVEGQGSYE. The whole CDR3 is CSAVEGQGSYEQYF. The V gene is TRBV20-1, the J gene TRBJ2-7; 9 nucleotides line up with TRBD1. The read terminates 3 residues before the CDR3 end, so the remaining end is supplied by the germline J gene. This CDR3 has 14 amino acids. In germline, CDR1 is DFQATT, CDR2 SNEGSKA (reference sequence). Trimming removed 5 bases from V and 1 base from J; junction bases left unmatched: 6.

In its sample, this clone was seen many times. The read stops 3 residues short of the end of the CDR3; the missing end is completed from the germline J gene. This rearrangement joins TRBV30 to TRBJ2-3; perhaps TRBD1 as D (5 bases). Trimming pared 6 bases from V and 2 bases from J, leaving 12 bases between. The CDR3 runs 13 residues. Germline CDR1 GTSNPN, CDR2 SVGIG (reference sequence). The CDR3 is CACRGLATDTQYF. The sequenced part of the CDR3 DNA is TGTGCCTGTAGGGGCTTAGCCACAGATACG. Drawing the rest from reference TRBV30 and TRBJ2-3, the complete variable domain is SQTIHQWPATLVQPVGSPLSLECTVEGTSNPNLYWYRQAAGRGLQLLFYSVGIGQISSEVPQNLSASRPQDRQFILSSKKLLLSDSGFYLCACRGLATDTQYFGPGTRLTVL.

This clone was detected many times. The read gets to within 3 residues of the CDR3 end, and the germline J gene fills in the rest. J is TRBJ2-7 and V is TRBV7-9; tentatively, D is TRBD1 (5 bases). Trimming took off 1 base at V and 3 bases at J, with 13 bases between the two ends. CDR3 length: 15 amino acids. Germline lookup yields CDR1 SEHNR and CDR2 FQNEAQ (reference sequence). CDR3 region: CASSLEGQQNYEQYF. CDR3 bases read: TGTGCCAGCAGCTTAGAAGGACAACAGAACTACGAG.

This clone has only a few counts. Coverage ceases 3 residues before the CDR3 finishes, and the germline J gene fills in the end. This sequence joins TRBV6-2 or TRBV6-3 and TRBJ2-7; 7 nucleotides agree with TRBD1. This CDR3 region has 15 residues. The V segment lost 5 bases and the J segment 0 bases; nucleotides outside the gene matches: 7. Germline V gene data show CDR1 as MNHEY and CDR2 as SVGEGT. CDR3 loop: CASSRIDRDSYEQYF. CDR3 DNA, as far as it was read: TGTGCCAGCAGTCGAATTGACAGGGACTCCTACGAG.

This clone has a count of ten or more. The read falls 3 residues short of the CDR3 end, and the missing part is taken from the germline J gene. V usage is TRBV28 and J usage is TRBJ1-1, with 8 bases fitting TRBD1. The CDR3 has 15 residues. Germline lookup yields CDR1 MDHEN and CDR2 SYDVKM. The CDR3 protein is CASRLKTGAGLRAFF. The sequenced CDR3 bases are TGTGCCAGCAGACTTAAGACAGGGGCGGGTTTACGA.

This clone showed up many times. CDR3 protein: CASSTSPQGRHTEAFF. The CDR3 DNA, read in part, is TGTGCCAGCTCCACCAGCCCACAGGGGCGACACACTGAA. The gene calls are TRBV18 and TRBJ1-1; TRBD1 aligns across 7 bases. The read halts 3 residues ahead of the CDR3 end, with the missing end drawn from the germline J gene. Looked up from germline, CDR1 is KGHSH and CDR2 is LQKENI. The V segment lost 6 bases and the J segment 3 bases; nucleotides outside the gene matches: 13. The CDR3 is 16 residues long.

This clone was observed at least ten times. The sequence runs out 3 residues before the end of the CDR3; the remainder is reconstructed from the germline J gene. The chain combines TRBV29-1 with TRBJ1-1; 7 bases map to TRBD1. This CDR3 is 13 amino acids long. CDR1 is SQVTM and CDR2 is ANQGSEA in the germline V gene. The ends lost 1 base at V and 1 base at J; junction bases unmatched: 0. The CDR3 sequence: CSVEGTGNTEAFF. The covered CDR3 bases are TGCAGCGTTGAAGGGACAGGGAACACTGAA.

This clone was seen repeatedly, ten times or more. The DNA ends 3 residues before the CDR3 does, and the rest of the CDR3 is filled in from the germline J gene. The chain has TRBV20-1 and TRBJ2-7; 9 bases line up with TRBD2. CDR1 is DFQATT, CDR2 SNEGSKA, per germline (reference sequence). The J segment lost 2 bases and the V segment lost 5 bases, leaving 10 bases of the junction unmatched. CDR3 length: 15 amino acids. The CDR3: CSAGISAGGTYEQYF. CDR3 bases read: TGCAGTGCTGGAATTTCAGCGGGAGGAACCTACGAG.

Ten or more counts support this clone. The CDR3 end lies 3 residues beyond the end of the read and is filled in from the germline J gene. The chain couples TRBV6-1 to TRBJ2-3, with D possibly TRBD2 on 5 matching bases. This CDR3 has 15 amino acids. Germline loops: CDR1 MNHNS, CDR2 SASEGT. V was shortened by 0 bases and J by 5 bases, with 12 bases between the two germline ends. Incomplete CDR3 DNA: TGTGCCAGCAGTGAAGCGCTAGTAGCGAGAGATACG. Protein: CASSEALVARDT. The entire CDR3 is CASSEALVARDTQYF.

This clone was recorded many times. The junction does not match germline at one end; this may be a read error. Coverage ceases 3 residues before the CDR3 finishes, and the germline J gene fills in the end. V and J are TRBV7-7 and TRBJ2-1, with 10 bases lining up with TRBD2. The germline V gene encodes CDR1 SSHAT and CDR2 FNYEAQ (reference sequence). This CDR3 is built from 14 residues. CDR3 DNA, as far as it was read: TGTGCTAGCAGCCGCGGACTAGCGGCAAATGAG. It translates to CASSRGLAANE. The full CDR3 is CASSRGLAANEQFF. Drawing the rest from reference TRBV7-7 and TRBJ2-1, the complete variable domain is GAGVSQSPRYKVTKRGQDVTLRCDPISSHATLYWYQQALGQGPEFLTYFNYEAQPDKSGLPSDRFSAERPEGSISTLTIQRTEQRDSAMYRCASSRGLAANEQFFGPGTRLTVL.

This clone appeared many times. Coverage ceases 3 residues before the CDR3 finishes, and the germline J gene fills in the end. The chain links TRBV20-1 to TRBJ1-3; the match to TRBD1 covers 8 bases. Germline CDR1 is DFQATT and CDR2 is SNEGSKA (reference sequence). The V and J ends lost 6 bases and 0 bases, in that order; junction bases with no gene match: 4. The CDR3 sequence is 14 residues long. CDR3 DNA, as far as it was read: TGCAGTGCCATGGGACAGGACTCTGGAAACACC. It encodes CSAMGQDSGNT. The entire CDR3 protein reads CSAMGQDSGNTIYF.

This clone was seen ten or more times. The read ends 3 residues before the CDR3 terminus; that terminus is restored from the germline J gene. The chain carries TRBV18 and TRBJ2-7; D possibly corresponds to TRBD1 (7 bases). The CDR3 loop spans 13 amino acids. The V end was cut by 6 bases, the J end by 6 bases, with 15 bases between. In germline, CDR1 is KGHSH, CDR2 LQKENI. This chain's CDR3 is CASSRDREAEQYF. Incomplete CDR3 DNA: TGTGCCAGCTCCCGTGACAGGGAGGCCGAG.

This clone was seen ten or more times. The read stops 3 residues short of the end of the CDR3; the missing end is completed from the germline J gene. This chain connects TRBV9 to TRBJ2-1, with 10 nucleotides matching TRBD2. This CDR3 region has 15 residues. The J segment lost 4 bases and the V segment lost 0 bases, leaving 1 base of the junction unmatched. Germline V lookup: CDR1 SGDLS, CDR2 YYNGEE. The CDR3 DNA, read in part, is TGTGCCAGCAGCGTAGATAGCGGGAGGTACAATGAG. This codes for CASSVDSGRYNE. The CDR3 in full is CASSVDSGRYNEQFF. The full variable domain, in which reference TRBV9 and TRBJ2-1 provide the parts outside the CDR3, is DSGVTQTPKHLITATGQRVTLRCSPRSGDLSVYWYQQSLDQGLQFLIQYYNGEERAKGNILERFSAQQFPDLHSELNLSSLELGDSALYFCASSVDSGRYNEQFFGPGTRLTVL.

In its sample, this clone was seen many times. The read terminates 3 residues before the CDR3 end, so the remaining end is supplied by the germline J gene. The rearrangement uses TRBV20-1 and TRBJ2-2; D is perhaps TRBD2 (5 bases). Trimming shortened V by 6 bases and J by 5 bases, and 10 bases separated the two germline ends. The germline V gene has CDR1 DFQATT and CDR2 SNEGSKA (reference sequence). The length of the CDR3 is 12 residues. CDR3 residues: CSAQRRTGELFF. CDR3 DNA (partial): TGCAGTGCACAGCGGAGGACCGGGGAG.

There are many counts of this clone. CDR3 sequence: CSATWAGVIGYTF. The CDR3 DNA, read in part, is TGCAGTGCGACCTGGGCAGGAGTTATTGGC. The rearrangement uses TRBV20-1 and TRBJ1-2; D call uncertain. Sequencing ends 3 residues short of the CDR3 end; the germline J gene provides the rest. The CDR3 is made up of 13 amino acids. CDR1 and CDR2 from the germline V gene are DFQATT and SNEGSKA (reference sequence). Trimming took 6 bases from V and 7 from J, leaving 18 bases between them.

Ten or more counts support this clone. Coverage ceases 3 residues before the CDR3 finishes, and the germline J gene fills in the end. The gene calls are TRBV5-6 and TRBJ2-2, with 7 bases aligning to TRBD1. Germline V gene lookup returns CDR1 SGHDT and CDR2 YYEEEE. J lost 5 bases, V lost 0 bases, and 4 bases had no gene match. CDR3 length: 15 residues. Partial CDR3 DNA: TGTGCCAGCAGCTTGGTAGACAGGGAGACCGGGGAG. Translation: CASSLVDRETGE. The full CDR3 is CASSLVDRETGELFF.

This clone was counted ten times or more. The read halts 3 residues ahead of the CDR3 end, with the missing end drawn from the germline J gene. The chain carries TRBV12-3 or TRBV12-4 and TRBJ2-7; 7 bases are a match to TRBD2. The CDR3 length is 14 residues. V shed 3 bases and J 6 bases; nucleotides not matched to a gene: 8. CDR3 bases read: TGTGCCAGCAGTTTGTTTCTCGGGGAGGGCGAG. It codes for CASSLFLGEGE. The full CDR3 protein is CASSLFLGEGEQYF.